Listed below are T cell receptor beta chains from one sample, sequenced in a study of shared clonotypes between healthy human individuals. Measured with immunoSEQ multiplex PCR; TCRdb has only the in-frame clones, and not every one. The sample lists millions of clones, roughly 94% occurring once. Sequencing was carried out using naive CD4+ T cells sorted from blood. The receptor set was obtained from a man aged 18 to 35 in good health. Each CDR3 is given without its conserved first and last residue.

v_gene: TRBV6-1
j_gene: TRBJ1-2
len: 10
CDR3aa: ASSGSLYGYT

v_gene: TRBV6-5
j_gene: TRBJ1-5
len: 12
CDR3aa: ASSYGGSNQPQH

v_gene: TRBV19
j_gene: TRBJ2-1
len: 10
CDR3aa: ASSPLGNEQF

v_gene: TRBV4-3
j_gene: TRBJ2-1
len: 16
CDR3aa: ASSRFKTGTSGYNEQF

v_gene: TRBV6-5
j_gene: TRBJ1-1
len: 12
CDR3aa: ASSPVQMNTEAF

v_gene: TRBV5-4
j_gene: TRBJ1-2
len: 11
CDR3aa: ASSPRGLYGYT

v_gene: TRBV11-2
j_gene: TRBJ1-6
len: 14
CDR3aa: ASSLGQGALNSPLH

v_gene: TRBV15
j_gene: TRBJ1-6
len: 11
CDR3aa: ATSRGAVSPLH

v_gene: TRBV6-1
j_gene: TRBJ2-7
len: 14
CDR3aa: ASSEARQGSYYEQY

v_gene: TRBV7-2
j_gene: TRBJ2-5
len: 9
CDR3aa: ASSLPGTQY

v_gene: TRBV11-2
j_gene: TRBJ1-1
len: 13
CDR3aa: ASSLVWQINTEAF

v_gene: TRBV6-1
j_gene: TRBJ2-3
len: 13
CDR3aa: ASSERRVGTDTQY

v_gene: TRBV5-8
j_gene: TRBJ2-6
len: 16
CDR3aa: ASPKLGQGYSGANVLT

v_gene: TRBV5-1
j_gene: TRBJ1-2
len: 11
CDR3aa: ASSGSGAYGYT

v_gene: TRBV21-1
j_gene: TRBJ1-2
len: 16
CDR3aa: ASSKAETTGRRTYGYT

v_gene: TRBV7-2
j_gene: TRBJ2-3
len: 12
CDR3aa: ASSWGAYTDTQY

v_gene: TRBV7-2
j_gene: TRBJ2-1
len: 12
CDR3aa: ASTRSSGRHEQF

v_gene: TRBV11-2
j_gene: -
len: 13
CDR3aa: ASRAPGQGDYEQY

v_gene: TRBV11-2
j_gene: TRBJ2-2
len: 12
CDR3aa: ASHGGTYTGELF

v_gene: TRBV9
j_gene: TRBJ1-1
len: 13
CDR3aa: ASSVVGEMNTEAF

v_gene: TRBV6-5
j_gene: TRBJ2-5
len: 11
CDR3aa: ASSKGGRETQY

v_gene: TRBV5-6
j_gene: TRBJ2-1
len: 14
CDR3aa: ASSLTGAGYYNEQF